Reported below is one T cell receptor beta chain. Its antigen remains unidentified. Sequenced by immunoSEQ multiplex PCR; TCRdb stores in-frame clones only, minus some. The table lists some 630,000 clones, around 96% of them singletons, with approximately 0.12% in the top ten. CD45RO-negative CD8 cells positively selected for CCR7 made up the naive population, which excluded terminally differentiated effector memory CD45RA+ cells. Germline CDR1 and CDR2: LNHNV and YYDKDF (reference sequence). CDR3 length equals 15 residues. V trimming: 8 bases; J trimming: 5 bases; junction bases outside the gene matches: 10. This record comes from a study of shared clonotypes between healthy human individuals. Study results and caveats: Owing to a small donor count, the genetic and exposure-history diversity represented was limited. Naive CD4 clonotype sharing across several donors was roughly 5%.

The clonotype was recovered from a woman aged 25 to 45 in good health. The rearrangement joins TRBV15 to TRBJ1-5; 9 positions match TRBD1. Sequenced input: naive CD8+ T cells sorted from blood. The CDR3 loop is CATGQGSRAYQPQHF. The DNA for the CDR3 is TGTGCCACCGGACAGGGGAGTAGGGCCTATCAGCCCCAGCATTTT.